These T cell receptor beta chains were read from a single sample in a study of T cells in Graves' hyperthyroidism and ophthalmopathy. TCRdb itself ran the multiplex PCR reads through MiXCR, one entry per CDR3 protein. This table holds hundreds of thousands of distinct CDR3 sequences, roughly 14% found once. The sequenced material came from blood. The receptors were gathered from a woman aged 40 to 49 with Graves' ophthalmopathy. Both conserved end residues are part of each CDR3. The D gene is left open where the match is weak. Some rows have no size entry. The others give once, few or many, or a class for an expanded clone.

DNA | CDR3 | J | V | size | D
TGTGCCAGCAGTTTTGAAATTGGCGATACGCAGTATTTT | CASSFEIGDTQYF | TRBJ2-3 | TRBV27 | - | -
TGCGCCAGCCAGGTGACGACGGAGAACACTGAAGCTTTCTTT | CASQVTTENTEAFF | TRBJ1-1 | TRBV5-1 | many | -
TGTGCCAGCGATCCGGGACACAGCACAGATACGCAGTATTTT | CASDPGHSTDTQYF | TRBJ2-3 | TRBV6-2/TRBV6-3 | many | -
TGTGCCAGCAGCTTAGGCCGCGGGATGAGCTCCTACGAGCAGTACTTC | CASSLGRGMSSYEQYF | TRBJ2-7 | TRBV28 | many | -
TGTGCCAGCAGTTTTGTGACAGGGTCGCCAGGAACTGAAGCTTTCTTT | CASSFVTGSPGTEAFF | TRBJ1-1 | TRBV28 | many | TRBD1
TGTGCCAGCGAGAGGGACTGGGGTGAAGCTTTCTTT | CASERDWGEAFF | TRBJ1-1 | TRBV6-5 | many | -
TGTGCCAGCAGTTTAAGGGCCGGTGGAGGGTGGGGATATAGCAATCAGCCCCAGCATTTT | CASSLRAGGGWGYSNQPQHF | TRBJ1-5 | TRBV28 | many | -
TGTGCCAGCAGCCAGATATATAGCAATCAGCCCCAGCATTTT | CASSQIYSNQPQHF | TRBJ1-5 | TRBV28 | many | -
TGTGCCAGCTCACGGCCTAGCGTTCCCTACGAGCAGTACTTC | CASSRPSVPYEQYF | TRBJ2-7 | TRBV18 | - | -
TGTGCCAGCAGTCCTACAGAAATCGGCGGGGAGCTGTTTTTT | CASSPTEIGGELFF | TRBJ2-2 | TRBV12-3/TRBV12-4 | many | -
TGTGCCAGCAGTTCCACTCCGACAGCAAGGGGCAATCAGCCCCAGCATTTT | CASSSTPTARGNQPQHF | TRBJ1-5 | TRBV28 | many | -
TGTGCCAGCAGTGAAGGGGACCACAACGAGCAGTACTTC | CASSEGDHNEQYF | TRBJ2-7 | TRBV6-1 | few | -
TGTGCCATCAGTGATTCTCAAGCGGGACCTTCACAAGAGACCCAGTACTTC | CAISDSQAGPSQETQYF | TRBJ2-5 | TRBV10-3 | many | TRBD2
TGTGCCAGCAGTTTAATGGGGGCGGGCACTGAAGCTTTCTTT | CASSLMGAGTEAFF | TRBJ1-1 | TRBV12-3/TRBV12-4 | many | -
TGTGCCAGCAGTTACTCGAGAGGGGCGGACACCATATATTTT | CASSYSRGADTIYF | TRBJ1-3 | TRBV6-2/TRBV6-3 | - | -
TGTGCCATCAAGGCCGGGACAGTTACTGTGAACACTGAAGCTTTCTTT | CAIKAGTVTVNTEAFF | TRBJ1-1 | TRBV10-3 | many | TRBD1
TGTGCCAGCATCAAACAAGGGGGGACGATTCACGAGCAGTACTTC | CASIKQGGTIHEQYF | TRBJ2-7 | TRBV7-9 | many | -
TGCGCCAGCAGCTTGGCCGATGGAGCTGAAGCTTTCTTT | CASSLADGAEAFF | TRBJ1-1 | TRBV5-1 | many | -
TGTGCCAGCCCCGGGGGCCCCGGGGCCGGGGAGCTGTTTTTT | CASPGGPGAGELFF | TRBJ2-2 | TRBV27 | few | -
TGTGCCAGCAGCTTTCGGGGGGTGCCGAATGATAGAAGAGGGGAGCTGTTTTTT | CASSFRGVPNDRRGELFF | TRBJ2-2 | TRBV11-1 | few | TRBD2
TGTGCCAGCAGTTTCCTGACAGGGGTCGGGGCCAACGTCCTGACTTTC | CASSFLTGVGANVLTF | TRBJ2-6 | TRBV27 | few | TRBD1
TGTGCCAGCAGCCGGGACAGGAACACCGGGGAGCTGTTTTTT | CASSRDRNTGELFF | TRBJ2-2 | TRBV6-1 | many | TRBD1
TGCAGCGTTCCAGCGGGAGTCTACACCGGGGAGCTGTTTTTT | CSVPAGVYTGELFF | TRBJ2-2 | TRBV29-1 | few | TRBD2
TGTGCCAGCAGTTTCGGACTAGCGGGAGTCGTCGAGACCCAGTACTTC | CASSFGLAGVVETQYF | TRBJ2-5 | TRBV28 | many | TRBD2
TGTGCCAGCAGTCGGGACTTCCTAACTTCCAATGAGCAGTTCTTC | CASSRDFLTSNEQFF | TRBJ2-1 | TRBV12-3/TRBV12-4 | few | -
TGTGCCAGCAGTCCCGGGCGGCAAGAGACCCAGTACTTC | CASSPGRQETQYF | TRBJ2-5 | TRBV28 | many | -
TGTGCCAGCAGTTACTCGGGCAAGGGCTCGATTAGCGGTTTCTTT | CASSYSGKGSISGFF | TRBJ1-1 | TRBV6-5 | many | -
TGTGCCAGCAGCCGAAAGCCAACAGATACGCAGTATTTT | CASSRKPTDTQYF | TRBJ2-3 | TRBV3-1 | few | -
TGCAGTGCCCCGACTAGCGGGGCCTTAAGGACCCAGTACTTC | CSAPTSGALRTQYF | TRBJ2-5 | TRBV20-1 | few | TRBD2
TGTGCCAGCAGCCTACACTCAGGACTAGCGGTGACCTACGAGCAGTACTTC | CASSLHSGLAVTYEQYF | TRBJ2-7 | TRBV4-2 | many | TRBD2
TGTGCCACCAGCAGAGATCCCGGGACTAGTTTCTACGAGCAGTACTTC | CATSRDPGTSFYEQYF | TRBJ2-7 | TRBV15 | many | TRBD2
TGTGCCAGCAGTTTAGCACCCTCTTTCGACAACACCGGGGAGCTGTTTTTT | CASSLAPSFDNTGELFF | TRBJ2-2 | TRBV12-3/TRBV12-4 | many | -
TGTGCCAGCAGTTACCCCCCGGGTCAGGGTCCGAACACCGGGGAACTGTTTTTT | CASSYPPGQGPNTGELFF | TRBJ2-2 | TRBV6-2/TRBV6-3 | - | -
TGCGCCAGCAGCCAAGATGCCGGAGGTTTATATGGCTACACCTTC | CASSQDAGGLYGYTF | TRBJ1-2 | TRBV4-1 | - | -
TGTGCCAGCAGTTTTTACGGACTAGCGGAGAACACCGGGGAGCTGTTTTTT | CASSFYGLAENTGELFF | TRBJ2-2 | TRBV12-3/TRBV12-4 | many | TRBD2
TGTGCCAGCAGCTCCTCGGTGGTAGGGATTATTTACGAGCAGTACTTC | CASSSSVVGIIYEQYF | TRBJ2-7 | TRBV28 | many | -
TGTGCCACCAGCCTGACAGGGTCGAACTATGGCTACACCTTC | CATSLTGSNYGYTF | TRBJ1-2 | TRBV19 | many | TRBD1
TGTGCCAGCAGCCAAGTTCCAGGGGGAGTGTACCAAGAGACCCAGTACTTC | CASSQVPGGVYQETQYF | TRBJ2-5 | TRBV4-2 | many | TRBD1
TGTGCCAGCAGCCCGGATCGCGGGAGAGGAGAGACCCAGTACTTC | CASSPDRGRGETQYF | TRBJ2-5 | TRBV7-2 | few | TRBD2
TGTGCCAGCAGTCCTAGCGGGAGTTGGGCCATTCAGTACTTC | CASSPSGSWAIQYF | TRBJ2-4 | TRBV28 | many | TRBD2
TGTGCCTGGAGAAGTGGGGAGCTGTTTTTT | CAWRSGELFF | TRBJ2-2 | TRBV30 | many | -
TGTGCCAGCAGCCACGAACGGACCAATCAGCCCCAGCATTTT | CASSHERTNQPQHF | TRBJ1-5 | TRBV14 | - | -
TGTGCCAGCAGCAATCTGCCTTCCTCTGAAGCTTTCTTT | CASSNLPSSEAFF | TRBJ1-1 | TRBV2 | many | -
TGTGCCGGCAGTTTAGGTAGAAACTCTGGAAACACCATATATTTT | CAGSLGRNSGNTIYF | TRBJ1-3 | TRBV28 | few | -
TGTGCCATCACCCGGGACCCAAGCTCCTACGAGCAGTACTTC | CAITRDPSSYEQYF | TRBJ2-7 | TRBV10-3 | many | -
TGTGCCAGCAGTTTTTCCACGTCTGGAAACACCATATATTTT | CASSFSTSGNTIYF | TRBJ1-3 | TRBV12-3/TRBV12-4 | many | -
TGCAGTGCTGGACAGACGAACACCGGGGAGCTGTTTTTT | CSAGQTNTGELFF | TRBJ2-2 | TRBV20-1 | many | -
TGTGCCACCAGTGCTGGGAGGTATAGCAATCAGCCCCAGCATTTT | CATSAGRYSNQPQHF | TRBJ1-5 | TRBV24-1 | many | -
TGCAGTGCTAGAGATGCAGGGCCCGGAAACACCATATATTTT | CSARDAGPGNTIYF | TRBJ1-3 | TRBV20-1 | many | -
TGCGCCAGCAGCTTGGAGCGGACTAGCGGGACCGGGAATGAGCAGTTCTTC | CASSLERTSGTGNEQFF | TRBJ2-1 | TRBV5-1 | few | TRBD2
TGCAGCGTTGAATTGGTCCCCGGGCAGCCCCAGCATTTT | CSVELVPGQPQHF | TRBJ1-5 | TRBV29-1 | - | -
TGTGCCAGCAGCCGCCCGCGGGGGGCCGAAGCTTTCTTT | CASSRPRGAEAFF | TRBJ1-1 | TRBV7-2 | - | -